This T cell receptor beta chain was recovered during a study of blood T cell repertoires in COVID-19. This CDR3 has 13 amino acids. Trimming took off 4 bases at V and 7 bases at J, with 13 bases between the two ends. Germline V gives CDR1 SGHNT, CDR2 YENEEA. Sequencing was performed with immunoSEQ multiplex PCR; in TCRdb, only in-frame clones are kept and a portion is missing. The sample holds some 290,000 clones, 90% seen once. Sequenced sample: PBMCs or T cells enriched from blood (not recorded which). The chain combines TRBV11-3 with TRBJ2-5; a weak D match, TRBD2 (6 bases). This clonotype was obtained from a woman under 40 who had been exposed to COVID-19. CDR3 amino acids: CASSSGVMGTQYF. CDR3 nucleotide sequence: TGTGCCAGCAGCTCGGGGGTTATGGGGACCCAGTACTTC.